These T cell receptor beta chains were read from a single sample in a study of early T cells in non-severe SARS-CoV-2 infection. TCRdb itself ran the 5' RACE reads through MiXCR, one entry per CDR3 protein. The sample yields under 140,000 distinct CDR3 sequences, approximately 12% seen once. The sample here was whole blood, taken at baseline. These TCRs come from an adult who was a healthcare worker with PCR-confirmed SARS-CoV-2 infection or an uninfected control (not recorded which). The CDR3 runs from the conserved cysteine through the conserved F or W. Fields, in order: J gene, clone size, D gene, V gene, CDR3 protein, CDR3 DNA. D genes are given only for firm matches. Clone size is stated in some rows and not others, as once, few, many or a class when expanded.

J: TRBJ1-5
size: NA
D: NA
V: TRBV2
CDR3: CASSDEGSGNQPQHF
DNA: TGTGCCAGCAGTGACGAAGGGTCGGGCAATCAGCCCCAGCATTTT

J: TRBJ1-2
size: many
D: TRBD1
V: TRBV20-1
CDR3: CSASTPTGPNYGYTF
DNA: TGCAGTGCTAGTACCCCGACAGGGCCTAACTATGGCTACACCTTC

J: TRBJ2-3
size: NA
D: NA
V: TRBV6-1
CDR3: CASSEGGSGSFF
DNA: TGTGCCAGCAGTGAAGGGGGTAGCGGTTCCTTTTTT

J: TRBJ1-1
size: few
D: NA
V: TRBV7-9
CDR3: CASSLVSGNTEAFF
DNA: TGTGCCAGCAGCTTAGTTTCTGGGAACACTGAAGCTTTCTTT

J: TRBJ2-5
size: few
D: TRBD1
V: TRBV7-6
CDR3: CASSPGQGLETQYF
DNA: TGTGCCAGCAGCCCCGGACAGGGCCTAGAGACCCAGTACTTC

J: TRBJ1-3
size: few
D: NA
V: TRBV30
CDR3: CAWSLQEGVSPENTIYF
DNA: TGTGCCTGGTCTCTCCAGGAGGGCGTCTCCCCTGAAAACACCATATATTTT

J: TRBJ2-7
size: NA
D: TRBD1
V: TRBV20-1
CDR3: CSAQYRGGAYEQYF
DNA: TGCAGTGCCCAGTACAGGGGTGGTGCCTACGAGCAGTACTTC

J: TRBJ2-7
size: few
D: NA
V: TRBV7-9
CDR3: CASSDRQTPTYEQYF
DNA: TGTGCCAGCAGCGACCGACAGACTCCAACCTACGAGCAGTACTTC

J: TRBJ1-5
size: few
D: NA
V: TRBV7-9
CDR3: CASRGDTSNQPQHF
DNA: TGTGCCAGCAGAGGGGACACTAGCAATCAGCCCCAGCATTTT

J: TRBJ1-2
size: NA
D: TRBD1
V: TRBV12-3/TRBV12-4
CDR3: CASSLRGDRDYTF
DNA: TGTGCCAGCAGTTTAAGGGGGGACAGGGACTACACCTTC

J: TRBJ1-4
size: few
D: NA
V: TRBV30
CDR3: CAPSPGTPNEKLFF
DNA: TGTGCCCCAAGTCCGGGGACCCCGAATGAAAAACTGTTTTTT

J: TRBJ2-1
size: NA
D: NA
V: TRBV5-4
CDR3: CASSRPTGSANEQFF
DNA: TGTGCCAGCAGCCGACCTACTGGAAGCGCCAATGAGCAGTTCTTC

J: TRBJ2-1
size: NA
D: NA
V: TRBV6-2/TRBV6-3
CDR3: CASWKDEQFF
DNA: TGTGCCAGCTGGAAGGATGAGCAGTTCTTC

J: TRBJ2-1
size: many
D: NA
V: TRBV27
CDR3: CASSIYLRRSHNEQFF
DNA: TGTGCCAGCAGTATATACCTAAGGCGGTCCCACAATGAGCAGTTCTTC

J: TRBJ2-5
size: few
D: NA
V: TRBV11-2
CDR3: CASSLVTAQETQYF
DNA: TGTGCCAGCAGCTTAGTAACAGCTCAAGAGACCCAGTACTTC

J: TRBJ1-2
size: many
D: NA
V: TRBV7-3
CDR3: CANNKSQGHLNYGYTF
DNA: TGTGCCAACAACAAATCCCAGGGGCACTTAAACTATGGCTACACCTTC

J: TRBJ2-3
size: NA
D: NA
V: TRBV20-1
CDR3: CSARLVGEQYF
DNA: TGCAGTGCTAGATTAGTTGGCGAGCAGTATTTT

J: TRBJ1-1
size: NA
D: NA
V: TRBV20-1
CDR3: CSARDLRAANTEAFF
DNA: TGCAGTGCTAGAGATCTGAGGGCGGCGAACACTGAAGCTTTCTTT

J: TRBJ2-7
size: NA
D: TRBD1
V: TRBV5-1
CDR3: CASSLKDRGGEQYF
DNA: TGCGCCAGCAGTCTAAAGGACAGGGGGGGCGAGCAGTACTTC

J: TRBJ2-1
size: NA
D: NA
V: TRBV7-8
CDR3: CASSLVIEQFF
DNA: TGTGCCAGCAGCTTAGTAATAGAGCAGTTCTTC

J: TRBJ1-6
size: NA
D: TRBD1
V: TRBV18
CDR3: CASSPDRGSSYNSPLHF
DNA: TGTGCCAGCTCACCGGACAGGGGAAGCTCCTATAATTCACCCCTCCACTTT

J: TRBJ2-7
size: few
D: NA
V: TRBV12-3/TRBV12-4
CDR3: CASSLAGPAYEQYF
DNA: TGTGCCAGCAGTCTCGCGGGTCCAGCCTACGAGCAGTACTTC

J: TRBJ1-1
size: few
D: NA
V: TRBV28
CDR3: CASTQPGWSTEAFF
DNA: TGTGCCAGCACTCAGCCAGGGTGGAGCACTGAAGCTTTCTTT

J: TRBJ2-7
size: few
D: NA
V: TRBV12-3/TRBV12-4
CDR3: CASSLYPGYEQYF
DNA: TGTGCCAGCAGTTTGTACCCCGGGTACGAGCAGTACTTC

J: TRBJ1-5
size: few
D: TRBD1
V: TRBV30
CDR3: CAWDAGTGNQPQHF
DNA: TGTGCCTGGGACGCCGGGACAGGGAATCAGCCCCAGCATTTT

J: TRBJ2-3
size: many
D: TRBD2
V: TRBV5-1
CDR3: CASSRTSGRLDTQYF
DNA: TGCGCCAGCAGCCGGACTAGCGGGAGGTTAGATACGCAGTATTTT

J: TRBJ2-5
size: once
D: NA
V: TRBV14
CDR3: CASSQVPVWETQYF
DNA: TGTGCCAGCAGCCAAGTCCCAGTATGGGAGACCCAGTACTTC

J: TRBJ1-6
size: NA
D: TRBD1
V: TRBV9
CDR3: CASSPRTGGQNSPLHF
DNA: TGTGCCAGCAGCCCCCGGACAGGGGGTCAGAATTCACCCCTCCACTTT

J: TRBJ1-2
size: NA
D: NA
V: TRBV7-9
CDR3: CASSPLTSRGYGYTF
DNA: TGTGCCAGCAGCCCCCTCACCAGCCGCGGCTATGGCTACACCTTC

J: TRBJ2-7
size: NA
D: NA
V: TRBV20-1
CDR3: CSAHSPGGYEQYF
DNA: TGCAGTGCACACTCTCCAGGAGGCTACGAGCAGTACTTC

J: TRBJ2-7
size: NA
D: NA
V: TRBV2
CDR3: CASSDSPYEQYF
DNA: TGTGCCAGCAGTGACAGTCCCTACGAGCAGTACTTC

J: TRBJ2-3
size: NA
D: TRBD2
V: TRBV27
CDR3: CASSPLAGRGTGTQYF
DNA: TGTGCCAGCAGTCCGTTAGCGGGAAGGGGCACAGGTACGCAGTATTTT

J: TRBJ1-5
size: NA
D: NA
V: TRBV19
CDR3: CAVKEGPWSNQPQHF
DNA: TGTGCCGTCAAGGAGGGACCCTGGAGCAATCAGCCCCAGCATTTT

J: TRBJ2-1
size: many
D: TRBD2
V: TRBV20-1
CDR3: CSARAGTSELEQFF
DNA: TGCAGTGCTAGGGCCGGGACTAGCGAACTTGAGCAGTTCTTC

J: TRBJ2-5
size: NA
D: NA
V: TRBV5-1
CDR3: CASSFVQYQETQYF
DNA: TGCGCCAGCAGCTTTGTCCAGTACCAAGAGACCCAGTACTTC

J: TRBJ1-2
size: few
D: TRBD1
V: TRBV20-1
CDR3: CSARDPGQGDYGYTF
DNA: TGCAGTGCTAGAGATCCAGGACAGGGGGATTATGGCTACACCTTC

J: TRBJ2-7
size: few
D: NA
V: TRBV5-4
CDR3: CASSLGERSYEQYF
DNA: TGTGCCAGCAGCTTGGGCGAGCGCTCCTACGAGCAGTACTTC

J: TRBJ2-7
size: NA
D: NA
V: TRBV5-1
CDR3: CASSSQGTEQYF
DNA: TGCGCCAGCAGCTCCCAGGGGACCGAGCAGTACTTC

J: TRBJ2-2
size: NA
D: NA
V: TRBV3-1
CDR3: CASSQAGVNTGELFF
DNA: TGTGCCAGCAGCCAAGCCGGGGTGAACACCGGGGAGCTGTTTTTT

J: TRBJ2-7
size: NA
D: NA
V: TRBV28
CDR3: CASSLSRNEQYF
DNA: TGTGCCAGCAGTTTAAGTCGGAACGAGCAGTACTTC

J: TRBJ1-4
size: many
D: NA
V: TRBV5-6
CDR3: CASSLFDGRNEKLFF
DNA: TGTGCCAGCAGCTTGTTCGACGGAAGGAATGAAAAACTGTTTTTT

J: TRBJ1-1
size: few
D: TRBD1
V: TRBV5-5
CDR3: CASSRTGGEHTEAFF
DNA: TGTGCCAGCAGCCGGACAGGGGGCGAGCACACTGAAGCTTTCTTT

J: TRBJ1-1
size: many
D: NA
V: TRBV5-4
CDR3: CASSLTGTTEAFF
DNA: TGTGCCAGCAGCTTGACAGGGACCACTGAAGCTTTCTTT

J: TRBJ2-7
size: many
D: TRBD2
V: TRBV6-6
CDR3: CASSYGAGTTYEQYF
DNA: TGTGCCAGCAGTTACGGAGCGGGGACCACCTACGAGCAGTACTTC

J: TRBJ2-7
size: NA
D: NA
V: TRBV4-1
CDR3: CASSLAGQQYF
DNA: TGCGCCAGCAGCCTGGCGGGTCAGCAGTACTTC

J: TRBJ2-7
size: NA
D: TRBD2
V: TRBV4-1
CDR3: CASSQVAGGPYEQYF
DNA: TGCGCCAGCAGCCAAGTAGCGGGAGGGCCCTACGAGCAGTACTTC

J: TRBJ1-5
size: NA
D: NA
V: TRBV2
CDR3: CASSPPPGNQPQHF
DNA: TGTGCCAGCAGCCCCCCGCCGGGCAATCAGCCCCAGCATTTT

J: TRBJ2-3
size: few
D: NA
V: TRBV5-4
CDR3: CASSFRTNPDTQYF
DNA: TGTGCCAGCAGCTTCCGGACAAATCCAGATACGCAGTATTTT

J: TRBJ1-5
size: few
D: TRBD1
V: TRBV4-1
CDR3: CASSQADRGLAFRNQPQHF
DNA: TGCGCCAGCAGCCAAGCCGACAGGGGTCTCGCCTTCCGAAATCAGCCCCAGCATTTT

J: TRBJ1-1
size: few
D: NA
V: TRBV28
CDR3: CASSEVTTEAFF
DNA: TGTGCCAGCAGTGAAGTGACGACTGAAGCTTTCTTT

J: TRBJ1-4
size: many
D: NA
V: TRBV6-1
CDR3: CASSLTDSDRGLEKLFF
DNA: TGTGCCAGCAGTCTGACAGATTCGGATCGCGGCCTCGAAAAACTGTTTTTT

J: TRBJ2-5
size: many
D: TRBD1
V: TRBV28
CDR3: CASTRGQEETQYF
DNA: TGTGCCAGCACGAGGGGGCAGGAGGAGACCCAGTACTTC

J: TRBJ2-1
size: few
D: NA
V: TRBV29-1
CDR3: CSVVGETYNEQFF
DNA: TGCAGCGTCGTCGGTGAGACCTACAATGAGCAGTTCTTC

J: TRBJ2-3
size: NA
D: NA
V: TRBV6-5
CDR3: CASSYSRESGDTQYF
DNA: TGTGCCAGCAGTTACTCCCGGGAATCGGGGGATACGCAGTATTTT

J: TRBJ2-7
size: NA
D: TRBD1
V: TRBV6-5
CDR3: CASSPVWQGAYEQYF
DNA: TGTGCCAGCAGTCCGGTCTGGCAGGGGGCCTACGAGCAGTACTTC